What follows are 10 T cell receptor beta chains derived from one specimen sequenced in a study of T-cell reconstitution after alpha-beta-depleted transplantation in children. A TCRbeta library incorporating unique molecular identifiers was prepared. One entry per CDR3 protein, called by TCRdb with MiXCR from the PCR reads. This sample yields hundreds of thousands of distinct CDR3 sequences, of which 10% to 15% are seen a single time; 2.2% belongs to the top ten. This specimen consisted of PBMCs, mostly from graft donor cells, obtained 360 days after TCRalphabeta/CD19-depleted stem cell transplant. Source of these receptors: a male patient between 5 and 17 years old who had a stem cell transplant for acute myeloid leukemia, so the T cells may come from the graft donor.

Many counts were recorded for this clonotype. The rearrangement joins TRBV18 to TRBJ2-7; the match to TRBD2 covers 10 bases. The V gene end was trimmed by 3 bases and the J gene end by 5 bases; junction bases not matched to a gene: 10. Germline V gene sequence: CDR1 KGHSH, CDR2 LQKENI. This CDR3 has 16 amino acids. As DNA, the CDR3 is TGTGCCAGCTCACCCGGGACTAGCGCGACGGCCCACGAGCAGTACTTC. Translation gives CASSPGTSATAHEQYF.

This clonotype was counted between two and nine times. The chain is built from TRBV25-1 and TRBJ2-5; D perhaps matches TRBD2 (6 bases). Germline V gene lookup returns CDR1 MGHDK and CDR2 SYGVNS. The CDR3 loop spans 13 amino acids. Between the trimmed V and J ends, which lost 6 bases and 4 bases, there was a span of 12 bases. The CDR3 sequence is CASRMYGGETQYF. In nucleotides, the CDR3 is TGTGCCAGCAGAATGTACGGGGGAGAGACCCAGTACTTC.

This clonotype came up a few times. CDR3 region: CASSFIRQGFWNQPQHF. CDR3 DNA sequence: TGTGCCAGCAGCTTCATTCGACAGGGGTTTTGGAATCAGCCCCAGCATTTT. The rearrangement uses TRBV7-9 and TRBJ1-5; TRBD1 agrees at 8 bases. V shed 3 bases, J shed 4 bases, and the junction held 11 bases outside the gene matches. Germline assignment: CDR1 SEHNR and CDR2 FQNEAQ (reference sequence). CDR3 length: 17 residues.

This clonotype was observed a single time. The chain couples TRBV19 to TRBJ1-5; the D gene is possibly TRBD1 (5 bases). Germline assignment: CDR1 LNHDA and CDR2 SQIVND (reference sequence). V was cut by 3 bases and J by 5 bases, with 8 bases left in between. CDR3 length equals 13 residues. The DNA of the CDR3 is TGTGCCAGTAGTATTTTGGGGGATCAGCCCCAGCATTTT. This codes for CASSILGDQPQHF.

This clonotype was detected a few times. This sequence joins TRBV7-9 and TRBJ2-7; possibly TRBD2 for D (6 bases). This CDR3 contains 15 residues. The V gene's germline CDR1 is SEHNR and CDR2 FQNEAQ (reference sequence). V shed 1 base and J shed 3 bases, with 13 bases lying between them. CDR3 DNA sequence: TGTGCCAGCAGCTTAGTTCCGGGAGTGTTCTACGAGCAGTACTTC. This sequence encodes CASSLVPGVFYEQYF.

This chain links TRBV6-6 with TRBJ2-1; D is uncertain. The germline V gene has CDR1 MNHNY and CDR2 SVGAGI (reference sequence). The CDR3 length is 13 residues. V lost 4 bases, J lost 5 bases, and 9 bases lay in between. The DNA for the CDR3 is TGTGCCAGCAGTTGGGATGGGAACAATGAGCAGTTCTTC. This translates into CASSWDGNNEQFF.

This chain joins TRBV27 and TRBJ1-1; D gene unclear. The CDR3 loop spans 15 amino acids. Trimming shortened V by 2 bases and J by 1 base, and 11 bases separated the two germline ends. Germline CDR1 reads MNHEY; CDR2 reads SMNVEV (reference sequence). CDR3 sequence (DNA): TGTGCCAGCAGTTTAATCGGTCAGACGAACACTGAAGCTTTCTTT. The encoded protein is CASSLIGQTNTEAFF.

The chain has TRBV28 and TRBJ2-7; tentatively, D is TRBD1 (5 bases). CDR3 length: 15 residues. In germline, CDR1 is MDHEN, CDR2 SYDVKM. The V end lost 3 bases, the J end lost 1 base, and 13 bases lay between the germline ends. The DNA for the CDR3 is TGTGCCAGCAGTTTTTCCAGGGTTTCTTCCTACGAGCAGTACTTC. This encodes CASSFSRVSSYEQYF.

This clonotype was recorded many times. The chain uses TRBV20-1 and TRBJ2-7; D might be TRBD2 (7 bases). The V gene lost 6 bases and the J gene lost 3 bases, with 15 bases spanning the gap. The CDR3 is 13 residues long. Germline CDR1 reads DFQATT; CDR2 reads SNEGSKA (reference sequence). CDR3 protein: CSALRGAVYEQYF. The CDR3 DNA follows: TGCAGTGCCCTCCGGGGGGCGGTCTACGAGCAGTACTTC.

The table lists this clonotype with a few counts. The V call is TRBV6-5, the J call TRBJ2-6; D is perhaps TRBD1 or TRBD2 (6 bases each). The V gene's germline CDR1 is MNHEY and CDR2 SVGAGI. Trimming stripped 2 bases from V and 2 bases from J, with 10 bases between. The CDR3 totals 16 residues. The CDR3 loop is CASSYVGGPGANVLTF. CDR3 DNA: TGTGCCAGCAGTTACGTCGGGGGCCCTGGGGCCAACGTCCTGACTTTC.